The 20 T cell receptor beta chains listed next were all sequenced from one sample in a study of post-analysis software for immune sequencing data. General study points: Controls had lower frequencies than patients of about five TRBV segments, which included TRBV5-6, TRBV5-1 and TRBV20-1.

Antigen specificity for these receptors is unknown. Unique molecular identifiers were present in the TCR beta cDNA libraries. TCRdb analysed the PCR reads with MiXCR anew, one entry per CDR3 protein. The table includes 700,000 to 800,000 distinct CDR3 sequences, 25% to 30% detected once. Sequencing was done on a sample of blood. The receptor set was obtained from a girl aged 5 to 17 with multiple sclerosis.

The J gene is TRBJ1-2, the V gene TRBV4-3; TRBD1 matches at 7 bases. The germline V gene has CDR1 LGHNA and CDR2 YSLEER. V lost 1 base and J lost 1; bases outside the gene matches: 3. The CDR3 spans 15 residues. CDR3 sequence reads: CASSQGQGFNYGYTF. In DNA form, the CDR3 reads TGCGCCAGCAGCCAAGGACAGGGCTTTAACTATGGCTACACCTTC.

This clonotype was observed a few times. CDR3: CASSERGSGNEQYF. Here the CDR3 DNA reads TGCGCCAGCAGCGAGAGAGGCAGCGGCAACGAGCAGTACTTC. The rearrangement uses TRBV5-1 and TRBJ2-7; TRBD2 is a possible D gene (5 bases). V was trimmed by 4 bases and J by 5 bases, leaving 16 bases between them. From germline, CDR1 is SGHRS and CDR2 YFSETQ. This CDR3 spans 14 amino acids.

The rearrangement uses TRBV10-3 and TRBJ2-1; the D gene is possibly TRBD1 (8 bases). V was trimmed by 4 bases and J by 10 bases, leaving 14 bases between them. The germline gives CDR1 ENHRY, CDR2 SYGVKD. This CDR3 region has 13 residues. The CDR3 region has the DNA TGTGCCATCAGTGTGGACAGGGAGGGAGAGCAGTTCTTC. This codes for CAISVDREGEQFF.

Only a few counts were recorded for this clonotype. The chain links TRBV7-2 to TRBJ2-7; the D gene is possibly TRBD2 (6 bases). This CDR3 is built from 15 residues. V lost 4 bases and J 4 bases, leaving 17 bases between the germline ends. Germline values: CDR1 SGHTA, CDR2 FQGNSA. CDR3 in DNA: TGTGCCAGCAGCTGGGGGGATCCGGGAGCTTACGAGCAGTACTTC. Translated: CASSWGDPGAYEQYF. Filled out from reference TRBV7-2 and TRBJ2-7, the complete variable domain reads GAGVSQSPSNKVTEKGKDVELRCDPISGHTALYWYRQSLGQGLEFLIYFQGNSAPDKSGLPSDRFSAERTGGSVSTLTIQRTQQEDSAVYLCASSWGDPGAYEQYFGPGTRLTVT.

V is TRBV7-9 and J is TRBJ1-1, with D possibly TRBD1 on 6 matching bases. V gave up 1 base and J gave up 6 bases, with 15 bases separating them. This CDR3 has 15 amino acids. Per germline, CDR1 SEHNR and CDR2 FQNEAQ (reference sequence). The CDR3 loop is CASSLVLPAGAEAFF. CDR3 in DNA: TGTGCCAGCAGCTTAGTATTACCAGCAGGGGCTGAAGCTTTCTTT.

This clonotype was counted between two and nine times. This chain uses TRBV7-2 with TRBJ2-3; 7 bases map to TRBD2. The CDR3 contains 18 residues. V trimming: 1 base; J trimming: 5 bases; junction bases outside the gene matches: 15. Germline values: CDR1 SGHTA, CDR2 FQGNSA. DNA for the CDR3: TGTGCCAGCAGCTTAGACTGGGCGCGGGAGATCCGTAGAGATACGCAGTATTTT. It is translated as CASSLDWAREIRRDTQYF.

This clonotype was seen only a few times. The gene calls are TRBV24-1 and TRBJ2-2; D is unresolved. V gave up 1 base and J gave up 3 bases, with 8 bases separating them. The length of the CDR3 is 15 residues. The germline V gene encodes CDR1 KGHDR and CDR2 SFDVKD. This chain's CDR3 is CATSDLPSYTGELFF. For the CDR3, the DNA is TGTGCCACCAGTGATTTACCGTCCTACACCGGGGAGCTGTTTTTT.

The chain couples TRBV6-2 or TRBV6-3 to TRBJ2-3; D ambiguous. The CDR3 covers 17 residues. V was cut by 0 bases and J by 6 bases, with 19 bases left in between. Germline V gene sequence: CDR1 MNHEY, CDR2 SVGEGT. The CDR3 region is CASSYSNLAGPPDTQYF. The CDR3 nucleotides read TGTGCCAGCAGTTACTCGAACCTGGCAGGACCTCCTGATACGCAGTATTTT.

Remarks on this clonotype: A single base separates this from a much larger clone, so it may be a read error. This chain joins TRBV5-1 and TRBJ2-3; no clear D gene. Germline V CDR1 and CDR2: SGHRS, YFSETQ. The CDR3 runs 15 residues. CDR3 sequence reads: CANSLEGRSTDTQYF. The CDR3 DNA reads as TGCGCCAACAGCTTGGAAGGAAGAAGCACAGATACGCAGTATTTT.

Remarks on this clonotype: One end of the junction fails to match germline, which may point to a read error. The V gene is TRBV6-5, the J gene TRBJ2-5, with D tentatively TRBD2 (5 bases). CDR1 MNHEY and CDR2 SVGAGI come from the germline V gene. CDR3 length: 15 residues. The chain's CDR3 is CTSSNVEGAKETQYF. DNA of the CDR3: TGTACCAGCAGTAATGTTGAGGGAGCCAAAGAGACCCAGTACTTC.

A single count supports this clonotype. CDR3 DNA sequence: TGTGCCAGCAGCCCCCCAGAGGGGCGGATTCGGAACAATGAGCAGTTCTTC. Protein: CASSPPEGRIRNNEQFF. V is TRBV3-1 and J is TRBJ2-1; D possibly matches TRBD1 or TRBD2 (5 bases each). V was cut by 4 bases and J by 5 bases, with 21 bases left in between. The CDR3 spans 17 residues. The germline V gene encodes CDR1 LGHDT and CDR2 YNNKEL (reference sequence).

This clonotype was picked up a small number of times. The chain joins TRBV29-1 to TRBJ1-4; TRBD1 might be the D (5 bases). The CDR3 covers 16 residues. In germline, CDR1 is SQVTM, CDR2 ANQGSEA. Trimming pared 5 bases from V and 4 bases from J, leaving 20 bases between. The CDR3 is CSVSAGFTADNEKLFF. In nucleotides, the CDR3 is TGCAGCGTTTCGGCAGGGTTCACAGCGGATAATGAAAAACTGTTTTTT.

The chain uses TRBV25-1 and TRBJ1-1; 8 bases align to TRBD1. V shed 4 bases, J shed 4 bases, and the junction held 2 bases outside the gene matches. This CDR3 is 13 amino acids long. Germline CDR1 is MGHDK and CDR2 is SYGVNS. CDR3 nucleotide sequence: TGTGCCAGCAGTGTGGACAGGGTCACTGAAGCTTTCTTT. It translates to CASSVDRVTEAFF.

This clonotype was seen a handful of times. The V gene is TRBV7-9, the J gene TRBJ2-3, with TRBD2 matching over 8 bases. This CDR3 comprises 15 residues. CDR1 SEHNR and CDR2 FQNEAQ come from the germline V gene (reference sequence). Trimming at V came to 5 bases and at J to 4 bases, leaving 8 bases not matched to a gene. Here the CDR3 reads CASSPSRGDADTQYF. The CDR3 region has the DNA TGTGCCAGCAGCCCATCGCGGGGGGACGCAGATACGCAGTATTTT.

The V and J genes are TRBV12-3 or TRBV12-4 and TRBJ1-2; D is perhaps TRBD1 (6 bases). V lost 5 bases to trimming and J lost 8 bases, with 27 bases between them. CDR3 length: 17 amino acids. CDR3 bases: TGTGCCAGCAGTCCGGACAGCGTCGGCGGGTTAATACGGGGCTACACCTTC. Its protein is CASSPDSVGGLIRGYTF.

The chain is built from TRBV20-1 and TRBJ2-7; the match to TRBD1 covers 7 bases. V was clipped by 1 base and J by 0 bases; unmatched bases: 3. The germline CDR1 and CDR2 sequences are DFQATT and SNEGSKA (reference sequence). CDR3 length equals 14 residues. In DNA form, the CDR3 reads TGCAGTGCTAGAGGGGACAGATACTCCTACGAGCAGTACTTC. It yields the protein CSARGDRYSYEQYF.

The gene calls are TRBV7-9 and TRBJ1-2; D perhaps matches TRBD1 (6 bases). V lost 3 bases to trimming and J lost 4 bases, with 12 bases between them. The V gene's germline CDR1 is SEHNR and CDR2 FQNEAQ (reference sequence). The CDR3 sequence is 14 residues long. CDR3 in amino acids: CASSLETGTYGYTF. CDR3 DNA: TGTGCCAGCAGCTTGGAGACAGGAACCTATGGCTACACCTTC. The complete variable domain, with remaining parts taken from reference TRBV7-9 and TRBJ1-2, reads DTGVSQNPRHKITKRGQNVTFRCDPISEHNRLYWYRQTLGQGPEFLTYFQNEAQLEKSRLLSDRFSAERPKGSFSTLEIQRTEQGDSAMYLCASSLETGTYGYTFGSGTRLTVV.

The J gene is TRBJ2-7, the V gene TRBV7-2; possibly TRBD1 for D (5 bases). CDR1 SGHTA and CDR2 FQGNSA come from the germline V gene. Between the trimmed V and J ends, which lost 5 bases and 0 bases, there was a span of 11 bases. The CDR3 spans 14 residues. This chain's CDR3 is CASSPRQLSYEQYF. The DNA for the CDR3 is TGTGCCAGCAGCCCACGACAGCTCTCCTACGAGCAGTACTTC.

This clonotype has a handful of counts. The chain uses TRBV7-2 and TRBJ2-7, with D tentatively TRBD1 or TRBD2 (7 bases each). Between the trimmed V and J ends, which lost 2 bases and 2 bases, there was a span of 22 bases. This CDR3 region has 18 residues. CDR1 SGHTA and CDR2 FQGNSA come from the germline V gene. The CDR3 sequence: CASSLFGGRQGGAYEQYF. CDR3 sequence (DNA): TGTGCCAGCAGCTTATTTGGGGGTAGACAGGGAGGGGCCTACGAGCAGTACTTC.

The chain links TRBV15 to TRBJ1-5; D is uncertain. The germline gives CDR1 LNHNV, CDR2 YYDKDF (reference sequence). V was cut by 1 base and J by 11 bases, with 15 bases left in between. The CDR3 length is 14 residues. In nucleotides, the CDR3 is TGTGCCACCAGCAGAGTGGGAGCTTATGGCGCCCAGCATTTT. It encodes CATSRVGAYGAQHF. Filled out from reference TRBV15 and TRBJ1-5, the complete variable domain reads DAMVIQNPRYQVTQFGKPVTLSCSQTLNHNVMYWYQQKSSQAPKLLFHYYDKDFNNEADTPDNFQSRRPNTSFCFLDIRSPGLGDTAMYLCATSRVGAYGAQHFGDGTRLSIL.